Listed below are T cell receptor beta chains from one sample, sequenced in a study of shared T cell receptors in the human thymus. TCRdb's table, derived via immunoSEQ multiplex PCR, lists solely in-frame clones and lacks some. This table has about 660,000 clones, over 75% appearing once. This sample also appeared in a second study, on human thymus T cells.

Sequenced: thymocytes. These receptor sequences come from a boy under two years old with a congenital heart defect. The CDR3 runs from the conserved cysteine through the conserved F or W. D genes are given only for firm matches. Where a row states a size, it is once, few, many or the class of an expanded clone; other rows omit it.

>NA|NA|TRBV25-1|TRBJ1-5
TGTGCCAGCAGTGAATTAGGGTCAGGGGATCAGCCCCAGCATTTT
CASSELGSGDQPQHF
>TRBD2|NA|TRBV7-8|TRBJ2-4
TGTGCCAGCCCCCCTTCGACCCACCTTCCTAGCGGGAGGCGAAACATTCAGTACTTC
CASPPSTHLPSGRRNIQYF
>TRBD1|few|TRBV6-1|TRBJ1-2
TGTGCCAGCAGTGAAACCGGGACAGGAAACTATGGCTACACCTTC
CASSETGTGNYGYTF
>NA|NA|TRBV7-2|TRBJ2-3
TGTGCCAGCAGCCCTGGTCCACTACCCCGATCGCAGTATTTT
CASSPGPLPRSQYF
>TRBD1|NA|TRBV30|TRBJ2-5
TGTGCCTGGAGTGTACGCCGTCGGGGACAGCAAGAGACCCAGTACTTC
CAWSVRRRGQQETQYF
>TRBD2|NA|TRBV7-2|TRBJ2-3
TGTGCCAGCAGCTCGACGGCTAGCGGGGAGGGCACAGATACGCAGTATTTT
CASSSTASGEGTDTQYF
>TRBD1|once|TRBV6-1|TRBJ2-7
TGTGCCAGCAGTCTCCCCACAGGGGGCCACGAGCAGTACTTC
CASSLPTGGHEQYF
>TRBD2|NA|TRBV2|TRBJ2-3
TGTGCCAGCAGTGGGGGGGGGTTGGCAGATACGCAGTATTTT
CASSGGGLADTQYF
>NA|NA|TRBV6-1|TRBJ2-7
TGTGCCAGCAGTGAGGGGCCTGGTAGCTCCTACGAGCAGTACTTC
CASSEGPGSSYEQYF
>NA|NA|TRBV7-2|TRBJ1-2
TGTGCCAGCAGCTTAGACAAGGGGGTCAGGGGCTACACCTTC
CASSLDKGVRGYTF
>TRBD2|NA|TRBV6-4|TRBJ2-7
TGTGCCAGCAGTGAGGGACTAGGACCTTACGAGCAGTACTTC
CASSEGLGPYEQYF
>TRBD1|NA|TRBV28|TRBJ2-7
TGTGCCAGCAGTTTCCCGGACAGGGGCCTGAGCTCCTACGAGCAGTACTTC
CASSFPDRGLSSYEQYF
>TRBD1|NA|TRBV28|TRBJ1-2
TGTGCCAGCAGGACAGGGGCCTACTATGGCTACACCTTC
CASRTGAYYGYTF
>TRBD2|NA|TRBV29-1|TRBJ2-1
TGCAGCGTTGTTCGCGGGAGGAAGAGCTCCTACAATGAGCAGTTCTTC
CSVVRGRKSSYNEQFF
>TRBD2|NA|TRBV5-6|TRBJ2-2
TGTGCCAGCAGCCTGAGACTAGCGGGAGAGGCGACCGGGGAGCTGTTTTTT
CASSLRLAGEATGELFF
>NA|NA|TRBV7-2|TRBJ2-7
TGTGCCAGCAGCTTCCCTAGGGAGACAAACCACTACGAGCAGTACTTC
CASSFPRETNHYEQYF
>NA|NA|TRBV7-2|TRBJ1-1
TGTGCCAGCAGCTTAGGAGGCGGGGGACGAGGGAACACTGAAGCTTTCTTT
CASSLGGGGRGNTEAFF
>TRBD1|NA|TRBV18|TRBJ2-1
TGTGCCAGCTCGTCCACGGACCTACACAGGGGGAAGGGCTACAATGAGCAGTTCTTC
CASSSTDLHRGKGYNEQFF
>NA|NA|TRBV27|TRBJ1-5
TGTGCCAGCAGTTTATCCGGAGGAAACAATCAGCCCCAGCATTTT
CASSLSGGNNQPQHF
>TRBD2|NA|TRBV27|TRBJ2-7
TGTGCCAGCAGAGGACTAGCCCGTTCCTACGAGCAGTACTTC
CASRGLARSYEQYF
>TRBD2|NA|TRBV4-1|TRBJ2-1
TGCGCCAGCAGCCAATTACTAGCGGGAGGTGCGCATGAGCAGTTCTTC
CASSQLLAGGAHEQFF
>TRBD2|NA|TRBV28|TRBJ2-7
TGTGCCAGCAGCCCCCTCGCGGGAGCCTCCTACGAGCAGTACTTC
CASSPLAGASYEQYF
>NA|NA|TRBV20-1|TRBJ2-1
TGCAGTGCCCGACTACACAATGAGCAGTTCTTC
CSARLHNEQFF
>NA|NA|TRBV7-9|TRBJ1-2
TGTGCCAGCAGCTACAGGGACGGCTACACCTTC
CASSYRDGYTF
>NA|once|TRBV27|TRBJ2-3
TGTGCCAGCAGTTTAAGGGGAACTAGCACAGATACGCAGTATTTT
CASSLRGTSTDTQYF
>TRBD1|NA|TRBV4-2|TRBJ2-3
TGTGCCAGCAGCAGAGCAACCCGGGACAGGGACACAGATACGCAGTATTTT
CASSRATRDRDTDTQYF
>NA|once|TRBV4-3|TRBJ2-3
TGCGCCAGCAGCCAAGTCCCAGGGGTCAGCACAGATACGCAGTATTTT
CASSQVPGVSTDTQYF
>NA|NA|TRBV7-7|TRBJ2-5
TGTGCTAGCAGCCCCGGAGGTTTTAGAGAGACCCAGTACTTC
CASSPGGFRETQYF
>TRBD2|NA|TRBV5-4|TRBJ2-1
TGTGCCAGCAGCACCTGGGGACTAGCGGGAGGGGGCCCTAACAATGAGCAGTTCTTC
CASSTWGLAGGGPNNEQFF
>NA|NA|TRBV2|TRBJ2-2
TGTGCCAGCAGTACTTCCCTCGAGGAGGGGAACACCGGGGAGCTGTTTTTT
CASSTSLEEGNTGELFF